Shown below are 19 T cell receptor beta chains from a single sample sequenced in a study of tissue T cells after allogeneic stem cell transplantation. Clones were sequenced by immunoSEQ multiplex PCR, and TCRdb holds only the in-frame ones, with some missing. The sample includes 45,000 to 50,000 clones, roughly 73% of them seen just once. Sequencing input: sorted cells pooled from one or two spleens. Receptor source: a pool of C57BL/6 mice in good health.

This clone came up once. Genes and germline are mouse. The CDR3 end is not reached by the read, which stops 1 residue before it; the germline J gene fills it in. V and J are TRBV31 and TRBJ2-3, with 9 nucleotides matching TRBD2. Germline V gene lookup returns CDR1 GKSSPN and CDR2 SITVG. V dropped 5 bases and J dropped 1; count of bases not matched to a gene: 1. CDR3 size: 13 residues. The part of the CDR3 DNA that was read is TGTGCCTGGCCTGGGGGGGGTGCAGAAACGCTGTAT. This translates into CAWPGGGAETLY. The entire CDR3 reads CAWPGGGAETLYF.

A note on this clone: The genes are named according to mouse. The CDR3 bases that were read are TGTGCCAGCAGCCCGACTGGGGGGGCAAGTCAAAACACCTTGTAC. It yields the protein CASSPTGGASQNTLY. The entire CDR3 is CASSPTGGASQNTLYF. V gene TRBV4 combines with J gene TRBJ2-4; 12 nucleotides agree with TRBD2. The CDR3 end lies 1 residue beyond the end of the read and is filled in from the germline J gene. Germline CDR1 reads LGHDT; CDR2 reads YNNKQL (reference sequence). This CDR3 is built from 16 residues. After removal of 5 bases from V and 0 bases from J, the junction contained 3 bases not matched to a gene.

In the case of this clone: Each gene name is a mouse one. The DNA ends 1 residue before the CDR3 does, and the rest of the CDR3 is filled in from the germline J gene. The chain has TRBV15 and TRBJ2-4; TRBD2 agrees at 10 bases. V gave up 6 bases and J gave up 7 bases; unmatched junction bases: 1. Germline V CDR1 and CDR2: SGHND, FRSKSL. The CDR3 runs 12 residues. The CDR3 sequence is CASSTGGDTLYF. The CDR3 bases that were read are TGTGCCAGCAGCACTGGGGGGGACACCTTGTAC.

A remark on this clone: Gene names are mouse gene names. The read terminates 1 residue before the CDR3 end, so the remaining end is supplied by the germline J gene. This same CDR3 is encoded by further DNA sequences in the sample. The gene calls are TRBV13-3 and TRBJ2-3; D gene unclear. The CDR3 loop spans 15 amino acids. CDR1 and CDR2 from the germline V gene are NNHDY and SYVADS. Trimming shortened V by 0 bases and J by 1 base, and 9 bases separated the two germline ends. The CDR3 sequence is CASSDGGMGAETLYF. CDR3 DNA, as far as it was read: TGTGCCAGCAGTGATGGCGGGATGGGTGCAGAAACGCTGTAT.

With regard to this clone: The gene names given are mouse names. With the read ending 1 residue before the CDR3 end, the germline J gene is used to fill in that end. The J gene is TRBJ2-5, the V gene TRBV3; D unresolved. The length of the CDR3 is 12 residues. Germline lookup yields CDR1 SNHLY and CDR2 FYNGKV (reference sequence). The V and J ends lost 4 bases and 2 bases respectively, with 4 bases between them. The sequenced part of the CDR3 DNA is TGTGCCAGCAGCTCCATCCAAGACACCCAGTAC. Its protein product is CASSSIQDTQY. The full CDR3 reads CASSSIQDTQYF. The full variable domain, rest sourced from reference TRBV3 and TRBJ2-5, is GPKVLQIPSHQIIDMGQMVTLNCDPVSNHLYFYWYKQILGQQMEFLVNFYNGKVMEKSKLFKDQFSVERPDGSYFTLKIQPTALEDSAVYFCASSSIQDTQYFGPGTRLLVL.

This clone was detected only a few times. The gene names here belong to mouse. This chain's CDR3 is CASGDPAPNERLFF. The sequenced CDR3 bases are TGTGCCAGCGGTGACCCGGCCCCTAACGAAAGATTATTT. The rearrangement joins TRBV13-2 to TRBJ1-4; D remains unclear. The CDR3 end is not reached by the read, which stops 1 residue before it; the germline J gene fills it in. The CDR3 extends over 14 amino acids. V was clipped by 2 bases and J by 5 bases, with 10 bases between them. Germline CDR1 is NNHNN and CDR2 is SYGAGS (reference sequence).

This clone was counted a single time. Germline and genes: mouse. The missing CDR3 end, 1 residue past where the read stops, is filled in from the germline J gene. The chain uses TRBV19 and TRBJ2-1, with 10 bases lining up with TRBD2. Germline CDR1 FNHDT, CDR2 SITEND (reference sequence). CDR3 length: 14 residues. J was trimmed by 5 bases and V by 2 bases; bases with no gene match: 1. The DNA read from the CDR3 is TGTGCCAGCAGTATTACTGGGGGGGATGCTGAGCAGTTC. It encodes CASSITGGDAEQF. The full CDR3 sequence reads CASSITGGDAEQFF.

Regarding this clone: The genes and germline here are from mouse. The read gets to within 1 residue of the CDR3 end, and the germline J gene fills in the rest. The J gene is TRBJ2-5, the V gene TRBV3; D gene uncertain. Trimming shortened V by 0 bases and J by 6 bases, and 1 base separated the two germline ends. The CDR3 sequence is 11 residues long. Germline CDR1 SNHLY, CDR2 FYNGKV (reference sequence). The CDR3 is CASSLADTQYF. CDR3 DNA, as far as it was read: TGTGCCAGCAGCTTAGCCGACACCCAGTAC.

As concerns this clone: Germline and genes here are mouse. The read gets to within 1 residue of the CDR3 end, and the germline J gene fills in the rest. The chain combines TRBV29 with TRBJ1-3, with D hard to call. CDR1 and CDR2 from the germline V gene are MSHET and SYDVDS. The CDR3 spans 15 residues. Trimming removed 2 bases at V and 0 bases at J, with 8 bases between. CDR3 region: CASSLHRNSGNTLYF. CDR3 bases read: TGTGCTAGCAGTTTACACAGAAATTCTGGAAATACGCTCTAT.

This clone has just one count. Genes and germline are mouse. The DNA ends 1 residue before the CDR3 does, and the rest of the CDR3 is filled in from the germline J gene. This chain joins TRBV31 and TRBJ1-1, with D uncertain. Trimming stripped 0 bases from V and 5 bases from J, with 7 bases between. Per germline, CDR1 GKSSPN and CDR2 SITVG. This CDR3 contains 12 residues. This CDR3 reads CAWSLRQTEVFF. Incomplete CDR3 DNA: TGTGCCTGGAGTCTAAGACAAACAGAAGTCTTC.

Concerning this clone itself: The germline and genes are mouse ones. The sequenced fragment ends 1 residue before the CDR3 boundary, so the rest is inferred from the germline J gene. The chain couples TRBV31 to TRBJ2-1, with TRBD1 as a possible D gene (6 bases). This CDR3 has 14 residues. V shed 0 bases and J shed 1 base, with 7 bases lying between them. Germline V gene data show CDR1 as GKSSPN and CDR2 as SITVG. The CDR3 DNA, read in part, is TGTGCCTGGAGTCTTCAGGGGAACTATGCTGAGCAGTTC. Its protein product is CAWSLQGNYAEQF. The entire CDR3 reads CAWSLQGNYAEQFF.

As to this clone: The listed genes are named as in mouse. The CDR3 end lies 1 residue beyond the end of the read and is filled in from the germline J gene. V usage is TRBV19 and J usage is TRBJ2-4; the match to TRBD1 covers 12 bases. The J segment lost 6 bases and the V segment lost 4 bases, leaving 6 bases of the junction unmatched. The CDR3 contains 15 residues. Germline CDR1 reads FNHDT; CDR2 reads SITEND (reference sequence). This chain's CDR3 is CASSGGQGASNTLYF. The covered CDR3 bases are TGTGCCAGCAGTGGGGGACAGGGGGCGAGTAACACCTTGTAC. The variable domain in full, completed from reference TRBV19 and TRBJ2-4, reads GGIITQTPKFLIGQEGQKLTLKCQQNFNHDTMYWYRQDSGKGLRLIYYSITENDLQKGDLSEGYDASREKKSSFSLTVTSAQKNEMAVFLCASSGGQGASNTLYFGAGTRLSVL.

As concerns this clone: Genes here carry mouse names. Coverage ceases 1 residue before the CDR3 finishes, and the germline J gene fills in the end. The chain joins TRBV13-2 to TRBJ2-1; 11 bases line up with TRBD1. CDR3 length equals 15 residues. V shed 3 bases and J 3 bases; nucleotides not matched to a gene: 2. The germline V gene has CDR1 NNHNN and CDR2 SYGAGS (reference sequence). The CDR3 DNA, read in part, is TGTGCCAGCGGTGGGGGGACAGGGGGCTATGCTGAGCAGTTC. Its protein is CASGGGTGGYAEQF. The whole CDR3 protein reads CASGGGTGGYAEQFF.

In regard to this clone: Gene names follow the mouse nomenclature. Read coverage stops 1 residue before the CDR3 terminus; the germline J gene supplies the remainder. This chain joins TRBV13-1 and TRBJ2-4, with 11 nucleotides matching TRBD2. The CDR3 length is 15 residues. The junction had 2 bases not matched to a gene; V was cut back by 4 bases and J by 1 base. The germline gives CDR1 NSHNY, CDR2 SYGAGN. The CDR3: CASSNWGGGQNTLYF. The sequenced part of the CDR3 DNA is TGTGCCAGCAGTAACTGGGGGGGCGGTCAAAACACCTTGTAC.

The table lists this clone with a few counts. Gene and germline names: mouse. The read terminates 1 residue ahead of where the CDR3 ends, so the germline J gene completes it. The J gene is TRBJ1-1, the V gene TRBV16; weak D call: TRBD1 (5 bases). V lost 2 bases to trimming and J lost 3 bases, with 7 bases between them. Germline CDR1 and CDR2: SGHSA and FRNQAP. The CDR3 contains 13 residues. CDR3 DNA, as far as it was read: TGTGCAAGCAGCTTATCCAGGGACACAGAAGTCTTC. Its translation is CASSLSRDTEVF. The full CDR3 protein is CASSLSRDTEVFF.

This clone was seen a handful of times. The gene names given are mouse names. The read finishes 1 residue shy of the CDR3 end, and the germline J gene is used to complete it. This rearrangement joins TRBV5 to TRBJ1-5; 7 bases line up with TRBD1. The V gene's germline CDR1 is LGHNA and CDR2 YNLKQL (reference sequence). Trimming took 6 bases from V and 0 from J; bases not matched to a gene: 5. This CDR3 is 15 amino acids long. The CDR3 DNA, read in part, is TGTGCCAGCAGTCGGGACAGCTATAACAACCAGGCTCCGCTT. The encoded protein is CASSRDSYNNQAPL. The whole CDR3 region reads CASSRDSYNNQAPLF.

This clone appeared a few times. The genes are named according to mouse. The CDR3 is cut off 1 residue early in the read; its end comes from the germline J gene. This chain connects TRBV13-3 to TRBJ2-1; D ambiguous. Germline loops: CDR1 NNHDY, CDR2 SYVADS. The CDR3 is 13 amino acids. The V gene lost 4 bases and the J gene lost 2 bases, with 7 bases spanning the gap. The covered CDR3 bases are TGTGCCAGCAGTCCCCTGGACTATGCTGAGCAGTTC. It yields the protein CASSPLDYAEQF. The full CDR3 is CASSPLDYAEQFF.

There are a few counts of this clone. Mouse gene names apply. The read falls 1 residue short of the CDR3 end, and the missing part is taken from the germline J gene. Other DNA sequences within the sample encode an identical CDR3. The V gene is TRBV15, the J gene TRBJ2-7, with 7 nucleotides matching TRBD2. V dropped 3 bases and J dropped 0; count of bases not matched to a gene: 2. This CDR3 contains 14 residues. CDR1 and CDR2 from the germline V gene are SGHND and FRSKSL. CDR3 DNA, as far as it was read: TGTGCCAGCAGTTTGGGGGGGAGCTCCTATGAACAGTAC. It specifies CASSLGGSSYEQY. The whole CDR3 protein is CASSLGGSSYEQYF.

On this clone: Gene and germline names: mouse. The read halts 1 residue ahead of the CDR3 end, with the missing end drawn from the germline J gene. Distinct nucleotide sequences in the sample also encode this CDR3. The chain employs TRBV31 and TRBJ2-5; D may match TRBD1 or TRBD2 (5 bases each). Trimming cost V 0 bases and J 4 bases, with 5 bases left between them. The CDR3 has 12 residues. The germline gives CDR1 GKSSPN, CDR2 SITVG. This chain's CDR3 is CAWSLGEDTQYF. CDR3 DNA, as far as it was read: TGTGCCTGGAGTCTGGGGGAAGACACCCAGTAC.